The 8 T cell receptor beta chains below all came from one sample that was sequenced in a study of post-analysis software for immune sequencing data. TCR beta cDNA libraries had unique molecular identifiers. TCRdb itself ran the PCR reads through MiXCR, one entry per CDR3 protein. The sample lists 350,000 to 450,000 distinct CDR3 sequences, about 39% occurring once. Which antigens these TCRs recognize remains unknown. Study findings and constraints: Elevated frequency relative to controls characterized four or five TRBV segments in patients, TRBV5-6, TRBV5-1 and TRBV20-1 among them.

Sample: blood. All receptors come from a girl aged 2-10 years with multiple sclerosis.

The V and J genes are TRBV28 and TRBJ2-7, with D hard to call. Germline V gene data show CDR1 as MDHEN and CDR2 as SYDVKM. CDR3 length equals 14 residues. Trimming left V 7 bases short and J 1 base short, with 14 bases between. The chain's CDR3 is CASTSDGRSYEQYF. The CDR3 region has the DNA TGTGCCAGCACCTCGGACGGCCGGTCCTACGAGCAGTACTTC.

This clonotype has only a few counts. This rearrangement joins TRBV18 to TRBJ2-3, with 8 bases aligning to TRBD2. This CDR3 comprises 16 residues. CDR1 and CDR2 from the germline V gene are KGHSH and LQKENI. V gave up 3 bases and J gave up 3 bases; unmatched junction bases: 8. CDR3 sequence (DNA): TGTGCCAGCTCACCGCTAGCGGGTACCAGGACAGATACGCAGTATTTT. Translation: CASSPLAGTRTDTQYF.

The gene calls are TRBV2 and TRBJ2-1; D not certain. Trimming pared 4 bases from V and 8 bases from J, leaving 15 bases between. In germline, CDR1 is SNHLY, CDR2 FYNNEI. CDR3 length equals 14 residues. CDR3 loop: CASSVLPGADEQFF. The DNA of the CDR3 is TGTGCCAGCAGTGTCCTCCCAGGAGCCGATGAGCAGTTCTTC.

CDR3 loop: CSVRGVLITEAFF. As DNA, the CDR3 is TGCAGCGTGAGGGGGGTTTTGATCACTGAAGCTTTCTTT. The chain couples TRBV29-1 to TRBJ1-1; perhaps TRBD1 as D (6 bases). The V and J ends lost 6 bases and 4 bases respectively, with 15 bases between them. This CDR3 is 13 amino acids long. Germline V gene sequence: CDR1 SQVTM, CDR2 ANQGSEA.

The rearrangement joins TRBV6-5 to TRBJ1-4; a possible D gene is TRBD1 (5 bases). Trimming left V 2 bases short and J 7 bases short, with 14 bases between. CDR1 MNHEY and CDR2 SVGAGI come from the germline V gene. The CDR3 is 15 residues long. Written as DNA, the CDR3 is TGTGCCAGCAGTTACGCCGGGGGGGTTAGTGAAAAACTGTTTTTT. This codes for CASSYAGGVSEKLFF.

This rearrangement joins TRBV10-3 to TRBJ2-5; TRBD2 might be the D (5 bases). The germline gives CDR1 ENHRY, CDR2 SYGVKD. V lost 6 bases to trimming and J lost 2 bases, with 13 bases between them. This CDR3 contains 14 residues. CDR3 DNA sequence: TGTGCCATCAGGGACTTGCGGACGCAAGAGACCCAGTACTTC. It codes for CAIRDLRTQETQYF.

This clonotype was observed a few times. The CDR3 DNA follows: TGCGCCAGCAGCCAAAAAGGCGGGGAGAGTCAGCCCCAGCATTTT. Amino acids: CASSQKGGESQPQHF. The chain couples TRBV4-1 to TRBJ1-5, with D unclear. V lost 2 bases and J lost 6, with 14 bases in between. CDR1 is MGHRA and CDR2 is YSYEKL in the germline V gene. CDR3 size: 15 residues.

J is TRBJ1-4 and V is TRBV15, with 8 bases matching TRBD1. The CDR3 has 15 amino acids. Germline V gives CDR1 LNHNV, CDR2 YYDKDF (reference sequence). Unmatched junction bases numbered 4, after V lost 3 bases and J lost 4 bases. In DNA form, the CDR3 reads TGTGCCACCAGCAGTAGGGACAGGAGTAATGAAAAACTGTTTTTT. This codes for CATSSRDRSNEKLFF.